The clone carrying this TCR beta chain was seen many times. Looked up from germline, CDR1 is SEHNR and CDR2 is FQNEAQ (reference sequence). The J segment lost 3 bases and the V segment lost 5 bases, leaving 11 bases of the junction unmatched. This CDR3 spans 16 amino acids. The sample originates from a study of CD8+CD57+ T cells in acquired aplastic anemia. Whoever was chosen for sequencing had shown CD8+CD57+ cell expansion by flow cytometry. Using genomic DNA as the template, TCR beta VDJ and CDR3 profiling was carried out. TCRdb passed the reads through MiXCR, listing each CDR3 protein once. The table shows 200,000 to 250,000 distinct CDR3 sequences, with around half occurring only once.

The source of this sequence is a human donor with aplastic anemia. V usage is TRBV7-9 and J usage is TRBJ2-7; the match to TRBD2 covers 9 bases. Sequenced: sorted CD4+, CD8+, or CD8+CD57+ T cells (not recorded which) from PBMCs. CDR3 sequence reads: CASSASSGSFLYEQYF. CDR3 nucleotide sequence: TGTGCCAGCAGCGCCAGTAGCGGGAGTTTTCTCTACGAGCAGTACTTC.